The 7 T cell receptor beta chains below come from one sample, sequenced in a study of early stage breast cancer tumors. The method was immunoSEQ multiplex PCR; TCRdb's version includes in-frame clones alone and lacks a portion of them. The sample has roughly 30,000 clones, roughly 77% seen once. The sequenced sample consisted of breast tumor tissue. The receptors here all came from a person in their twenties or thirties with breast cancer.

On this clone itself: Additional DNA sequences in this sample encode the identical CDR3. The CDR3 region is CASSQDRSLPVSRLFF. DNA for the CDR3: TGCGCCAGCAGCCAAGATCGCTCCCTGCCCGTTAGTAGACTGTTTTTT. The chain is built from TRBV4-1 and TRBJ1-4; the D is unclear. V dropped 0 bases and J dropped 13 bases, with 21 bases sitting between them. CDR3 length: 16 amino acids. Germline V CDR1 and CDR2: MGHRA, YSYEKL.

As DNA, the CDR3 is TGCAGCGTTGCAGTGGGGTTCCTAGCCCTCTACGAGCAGTACTTC. This encodes CSVAVGFLALYEQYF. The rearrangement joins TRBV29-1 to TRBJ2-7; D possibly corresponds to TRBD2 (5 bases). Per the germline V gene, CDR1 is SQVTM and CDR2 is ANQGSEA. V shed 4 bases and J shed 3 bases, with 19 bases lying between them. This CDR3 comprises 15 residues.

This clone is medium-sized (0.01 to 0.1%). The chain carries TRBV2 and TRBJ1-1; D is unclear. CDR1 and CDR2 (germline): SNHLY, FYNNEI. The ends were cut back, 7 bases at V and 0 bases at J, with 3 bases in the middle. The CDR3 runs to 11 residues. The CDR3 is CASKVNTEAFF. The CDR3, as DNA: TGTGCCAGCAAGGTGAACACTGAAGCTTTCTTT.

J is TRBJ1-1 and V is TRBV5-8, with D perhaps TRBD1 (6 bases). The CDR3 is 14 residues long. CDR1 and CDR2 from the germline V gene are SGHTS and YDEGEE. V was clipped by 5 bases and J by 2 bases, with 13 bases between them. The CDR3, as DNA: TGTGCCAGCAGATCAGACAGGATAAACACTGAAGCTTTCTTT. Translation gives CASRSDRINTEAFF. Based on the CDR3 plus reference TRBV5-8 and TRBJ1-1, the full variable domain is EAGVTQSPTHLIKTRGQQATLRCSPISGHTSVYWYQQALGLGLQFLLWYDEGEERNRGNFPPRFSGRQFPNYSSELNVNALELEDSALYLCASRSDRINTEAFFGQGTRLTVV.

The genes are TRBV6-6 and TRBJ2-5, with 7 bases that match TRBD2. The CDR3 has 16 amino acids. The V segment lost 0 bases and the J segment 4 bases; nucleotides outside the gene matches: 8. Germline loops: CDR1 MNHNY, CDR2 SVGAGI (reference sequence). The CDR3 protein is CASSYSTSGGRETQYF. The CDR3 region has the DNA TGTGCCAGCAGTTACTCCACTTCGGGCGGGAGAGAGACCCAGTACTTC.

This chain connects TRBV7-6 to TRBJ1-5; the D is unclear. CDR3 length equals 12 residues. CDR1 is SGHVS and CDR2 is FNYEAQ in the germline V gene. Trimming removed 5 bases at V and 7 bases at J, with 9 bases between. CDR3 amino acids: CASSQPEQPQHF. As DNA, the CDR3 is TGTGCCAGCAGCCAACCGGAACAGCCCCAGCATTTT.

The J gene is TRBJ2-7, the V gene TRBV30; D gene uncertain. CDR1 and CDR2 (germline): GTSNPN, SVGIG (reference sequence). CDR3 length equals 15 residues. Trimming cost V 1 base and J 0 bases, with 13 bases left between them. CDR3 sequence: CAWSAGRRVSYEQYF. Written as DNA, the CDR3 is TGTGCCTGGAGTGCCGGGCGTAGGGTCTCCTACGAGCAGTACTTC.